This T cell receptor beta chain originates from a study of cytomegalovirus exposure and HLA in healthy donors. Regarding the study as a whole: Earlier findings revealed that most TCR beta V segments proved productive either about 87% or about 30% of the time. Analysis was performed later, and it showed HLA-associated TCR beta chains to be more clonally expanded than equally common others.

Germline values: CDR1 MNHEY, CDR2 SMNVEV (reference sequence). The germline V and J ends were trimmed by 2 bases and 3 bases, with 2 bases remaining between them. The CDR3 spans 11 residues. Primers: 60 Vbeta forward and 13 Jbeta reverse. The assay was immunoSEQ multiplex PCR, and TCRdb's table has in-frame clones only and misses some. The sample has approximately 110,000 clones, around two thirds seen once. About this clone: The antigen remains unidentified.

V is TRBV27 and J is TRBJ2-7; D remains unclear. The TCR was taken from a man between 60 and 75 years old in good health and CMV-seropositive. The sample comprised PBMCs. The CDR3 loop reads CASSLLYEQYF. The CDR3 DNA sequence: TGTGCCAGCAGTTTACTCTACGAGCAGTACTTC.